This is a list of T cell receptor beta chains from one sample in a study of blood T cell repertoires in COVID-19. Using immunoSEQ multiplex PCR, the repertoire was profiled, and TCRdb retains in-frame clones only, with some absent. The repertoire holds around 250,000 clones, 75% to 90% seen once, with over 2.5% in the top ten. Sequenced sample: PBMCs or T cells enriched from blood (not recorded which). All receptors come from a woman in her thirties or forties who had been exposed to COVID-19. The CDR3 runs from the conserved cysteine through the conserved F or W. A D gene is named only where the DNA matches it firmly. Clone size is stated in some rows and not others, as once, few, many or a class when expanded.

NA	TRBV28	TRBJ1-1	NA	CASTSRVFEAFF	TGTGCCAGCACCAGCCGGGTCTTTGAAGCTTTCTTT
TRBD2	TRBV5-1	TRBJ2-2	NA	CASSLLAGDAGELFF	TGTGCCAGCAGCCTACTAGCGGGAGACGCCGGGGAGCTGTTTTTT
NA	TRBV28	TRBJ1-4	NA	CASRQAGEKLFF	TGTGCCAGCAGGCAGGCGGGGGAAAAACTGTTTTTT
NA	TRBV20-1	TRBJ2-4	NA	CSASSPLGDIQYF	TGCAGTGCTAGTTCCCCCCTGGGAGACATTCAGTACTTC
NA	TRBV9	TRBJ1-2	once	CASSSRLGVNYGYTF	TGTGCCAGCAGCTCTCGGTTAGGGGTTAACTATGGCTACACCTTC
TRBD1	TRBV27	TRBJ1-4	NA	CASSLRGATGANEKLFF	TGTGCCAGCAGTTTAAGGGGGGCGACAGGGGCTAATGAAAAACTGTTTTTT
TRBD1	TRBV5-1	TRBJ1-1	NA	CASSFNRGQGNTEAFF	TGTGCCAGCAGCTTCAACAGGGGGCAGGGGAACACTGAAGCTTTCTTT
NA	TRBV6-5	TRBJ1-2	NA	CASSYSNNNPYGYTF	TGTGCCAGCAGTTACTCGAATAACAATCCTTATGGCTACACCTTC
NA	TRBV3-1/TRBV3-2	TRBJ1-2	NA	CASSQVKGVGGYTF	TGTGCCAGCAGCCAAGTTAAGGGGGTGGGTGGCTACACCTTC
NA	TRBV12-3/TRBV12-4	TRBJ2-7	NA	CASSLGQDYEQYF	TGTGCCAGCAGTTTAGGACAAGACTACGAGCAGTACTTC
TRBD2	TRBV7-3	TRBJ2-2	NA	CASSLGLAGGTGELFF	TGTGCCAGCAGCTTGGGACTAGCGGGAGGTACCGGGGAGCTGTTTTTT
NA	TRBV9	TRBJ1-6	NA	CASSVDRGKNSPLHF	TGTGCCAGCAGCGTAGATAGGGGGAAGAATTCACCCCTCCACTTT
NA	TRBV3-1/TRBV3-2	TRBJ1-2	NA	CASSQGENYGYTF	TGTGCCAGCAGCCAAGGAGAGAACTATGGCTACACCTTC
TRBD1	TRBV5-1	TRBJ1-1	NA	CASSSGTGLMNTEAFF	TGCGCCAGCAGCTCGGGGACAGGGCTGATGAACACTGAAGCTTTCTTT
TRBD1	TRBV6-5	TRBJ1-5	NA	CASRPPGGGNQPQHF	TGTGCCAGCAGACCCCCAGGGGGCGGAAATCAGCCCCAGCATTTT
NA	TRBV5-1	TRBJ1-3	NA	CASSLQGLSGNTIYF	TGTGCCAGCAGCTTACAGGGCCTCTCTGGAAACACCATATATTTT
NA	TRBV6-2/TRBV6-3	TRBJ1-1	NA	CASSYDGQGEAFF	TGTGCCAGCAGTTATGATGGTCAGGGTGAAGCTTTCTTT
TRBD1	TRBV6-5	TRBJ1-2	once	CASSSPRDRGGYGYTF	TGTGCCAGCAGTTCCCCCCGGGACAGGGGTGGTTATGGCTACACCTTC
NA	TRBV28	TRBJ1-1	once	CASSLDEEVNLDTEAFF	TGTGCCAGCAGTTTAGATGAGGAGGTAAATTTGGACACTGAAGCTTTCTTT
NA	TRBV6-5	TRBJ2-7	NA	CASSMGTGEQYF	TGTGCCAGCAGCATGGGAACGGGGGAGCAGTACTTC
TRBD1	TRBV7-9	TRBJ1-4	NA	CASSLGGTDSEKLFF	TGTGCCAGCAGCTTAGGAGGGACAGACTCGGAAAAACTGTTTTTT
NA	TRBV2	TRBJ1-1	NA	CASRFVQANTEAFF	TGTGCCAGCAGGTTTGTACAGGCTAACACTGAAGCTTTCTTT
NA	TRBV28	TRBJ1-3	NA	CASTQSSGNTIYF	TGTGCCAGCACACAAAGCTCTGGAAACACCATATATTTT
NA	TRBV5-1	TRBJ1-2	NA	CASSSLTGTSPGGYTF	TGTGCCAGCAGCTCTCTCACCGGGACTTCACCTGGTGGCTACACCTTC
NA	TRBV18	TRBJ1-1	NA	CASSPQSTAEAFF	TGTGCCAGCTCACCACAGAGTACCGCTGAAGCTTTCTTT
NA	TRBV30	TRBJ1-2	NA	CAWNGGVYGYTF	TGTGCCTGGAACGGAGGAGTCTATGGCTACACCTTC
TRBD1	TRBV6-5	TRBJ1-2	NA	CASSYGTGGAGGYTF	TGTGCCAGCAGTTACGGGACAGGGGGCGCGGGGGGCTACACCTTC
TRBD2	TRBV19	TRBJ2-1	NA	CASSIDGPSGVSSYNEQFF	TGTGCCAGTAGTATAGATGGGCCTAGCGGGGTTAGCTCCTACAATGAGCAGTTCTTC
NA	TRBV6-5	TRBJ2-1	NA	CASRRLEDEQFF	TGTGCCAGCAGGAGACTCGAGGATGAGCAGTTCTTC
TRBD2	TRBV2	TRBJ2-5	NA	CARSQDGGGTTPWEGPRYQETQYF	TGTGCCCGCAGTCAAGACGGGGGGGGGACTACCCCATGGGAGGGTCCCCGGTACCAAGAGACCCAGTACTTC
NA	TRBV6-5	TRBJ2-7	NA	CASTNTLSTYEQYF	TGTGCCAGCACCAATACTCTCTCAACCTACGAGCAGTACTTC
NA	TRBV6-4	TRBJ2-1	once	CASSRGLGNNEQFF	TGTGCCAGCAGCCGCGGACTGGGGAACAATGAGCAGTTCTTC
NA	TRBV19	TRBJ2-3	NA	CASSPTTDTQYF	TGTGCCAGTAGTCCTACCACAGATACGCAGTATTTT
TRBD1	TRBV5-4	TRBJ2-3	NA	CASSRDTGGGSDTQYF	TGTGCCAGCAGCCGAGACACAGGGGGCGGATCAGATACGCAGTATTTT
TRBD1	TRBV3-1/TRBV3-2	TRBJ2-2	NA	CASSQQGAKTGELFF	TGTGCCAGCAGCCAGCAGGGGGCGAAGACCGGGGAGCTGTTTTTT
NA	TRBV5-1	TRBJ2-5	NA	CASSLGASQETQYF	TGCGCCAGCAGCTTGGGGGCCAGCCAAGAGACCCAGTACTTC
NA	TRBV3-1/TRBV3-2	TRBJ2-1	NA	CASSQQISLSSNNEQFF	TGTGCCAGCAGCCAACAAATCTCGTTAAGCTCCAACAATGAGCAGTTCTTC
TRBD1	TRBV4-1	TRBJ1-1	NA	CATAFRDRGHTEAFF	TGCGCCACCGCTTTCCGGGACAGGGGGCACACTGAAGCTTTCTTT
TRBD1	TRBV29-1	TRBJ1-1	once	CSVSGQGGTEAFF	TGCAGCGTTTCGGGACAGGGGGGCACTGAAGCTTTCTTT
TRBD1	TRBV2	TRBJ1-1	once	CASSGWTGDRTEAFF	TGTGCCAGCAGTGGATGGACAGGGGACAGGACTGAAGCTTTCTTT
TRBD1	TRBV6-5	TRBJ1-2	NA	CASSIGDRDHGGYTF	TGTGCCAGCAGTATTGGAGACAGGGACCATGGAGGCTACACCTTC
TRBD1	TRBV5-1	TRBJ2-5	NA	CASSDRTGNQETQYF	TGCGCCAGCAGCGACCGGACAGGGAACCAAGAGACCCAGTACTTC
NA	TRBV6-2/TRBV6-3	TRBJ2-5	NA	CASSYSPGLTQYF	TGTGCCAGCAGTTACTCTCCCGGACTGACCCAGTACTTC
NA	TRBV2	TRBJ2-6	NA	CASNTGDTGANVLTF	TGTGCCAGCAATACCGGGGATACTGGGGCCAACGTCCTGACTTTC
TRBD2	TRBV24-1	TRBJ2-2	NA	CATSDFERERNTGELFF	TGTGCCACCAGTGATTTTGAGCGGGAGAGGAACACCGGGGAGCTGTTTTTT
TRBD1	TRBV28	TRBJ1-4	NA	CASRPGTGNEKLFF	TGTGCCAGCAGACCCGGGACAGGGAACGAAAAACTGTTTTTT
TRBD1	TRBV24-1	TRBJ2-3	NA	CATTDRATDTQYF	TGTGCCACCACGGACAGGGCCACAGATACGCAGTATTTT
NA	TRBV6-6	TRBJ1-5	once	CASSPREGGYSNQPQHF	TGTGCCAGCAGTCCACGAGAAGGGGGTTATAGCAATCAGCCCCAGCATTTT